A selection of T cell receptor beta chains follows, all from one sample in a study of molecular identifiers for immune sequencing clone quantification. TCRdb called the PCR reads again in MiXCR, with one record for every CDR3 protein. Of 550,000 to 750,000 distinct CDR3 sequences listed, about 20% were seen once; the top ten hold about 0.9%. Sequences were obtained from naive CD8+ T cells from blood, with Jurkat cell RNA spiked in. The receptors originated from a human donor in good health. Some libraries in this study had Jurkat cell RNA spiked in. Each CDR3 is given with its conserved first and last residue. Each record gives: V gene, D gene, clone size, J gene, CDR3 protein, CDR3 DNA. The D gene is left open where the match is weak. Clone size is not always given. Where it is, it says once, few, many or a class for expanded clones.

v_call: TRBV30
d_call: TRBD1
clone_size: once
j_call: TRBJ1-4
cdr3_aa: CAWSVGGGEKLFF
cdr3_nt: TGTGCCTGGAGTGTAGGGGGCGGTGAAAAACTGTTTTTT

v_call: TRBV14
d_call: -
clone_size: many
j_call: TRBJ2-3
cdr3_aa: CASSLVGDDTQYF
cdr3_nt: TGTGCCAGCAGTCTTGTCGGGGACGATACGCAGTATTTT

v_call: TRBV6-2/TRBV6-3
d_call: -
clone_size: many
j_call: TRBJ1-2
cdr3_aa: CASSSAGGFYGYTF
cdr3_nt: TGTGCCAGCAGTTCGGCAGGAGGTTTCTATGGCTACACCTTC

v_call: TRBV7-9
d_call: TRBD1
clone_size: many
j_call: TRBJ2-5
cdr3_aa: CASSHRTGQETQYF
cdr3_nt: TGTGCCAGCAGCCACAGGACAGGTCAGGAGACCCAGTACTTC

v_call: TRBV7-9
d_call: -
clone_size: many
j_call: TRBJ1-4
cdr3_aa: CASSSWTGPSPGEKLFF
cdr3_nt: TGTGCCAGCAGCTCTTGGACGGGGCCCTCCCCTGGCGAAAAACTGTTTTTT

v_call: TRBV24-1
d_call: -
clone_size: many
j_call: TRBJ2-3
cdr3_aa: CATSDPRLDTQYF
cdr3_nt: TGTGCCACCAGTGATCCGCGTTTGGATACGCAGTATTTT

v_call: TRBV11-2
d_call: -
clone_size: few
j_call: TRBJ2-5
cdr3_aa: CASSLAPAGRETQYF
cdr3_nt: TGTGCCAGCAGCTTAGCCCCGGCAGGGAGAGAGACCCAGTACTTC

v_call: TRBV29-1
d_call: -
clone_size: many
j_call: TRBJ1-1
cdr3_aa: CSPREFMNTEAFF
cdr3_nt: TGCAGCCCCCGGGAGTTCATGAACACTGAAGCTTTCTTT

v_call: TRBV3-1
d_call: -
clone_size: -
j_call: TRBJ2-7
cdr3_aa: CASSRGAGEFPYEQYF
cdr3_nt: TGTGCCAGCAGCCGGGGGGCGGGGGAGTTCCCCTACGAGCAGTACTTC

v_call: TRBV29-1
d_call: TRBD1
clone_size: many
j_call: TRBJ1-2
cdr3_aa: CSVEDGTGINYGYTF
cdr3_nt: TGCAGCGTTGAGGACGGGACAGGGATAAACTATGGCTACACCTTC

v_call: TRBV5-1
d_call: TRBD1
clone_size: many
j_call: TRBJ2-7
cdr3_aa: CASSPGQRGYEQYF
cdr3_nt: TGCGCCAGCAGCCCGGGACAGAGGGGCTACGAGCAGTACTTC

v_call: TRBV7-9
d_call: -
clone_size: few
j_call: TRBJ2-1
cdr3_aa: CASTAGLYNEQFF
cdr3_nt: TGTGCCAGCACCGCGGGACTCTACAATGAGCAGTTCTTC

v_call: TRBV4-2
d_call: TRBD2
clone_size: many
j_call: TRBJ2-7
cdr3_aa: CASSQEVAGGYEQYF
cdr3_nt: TGTGCCAGCAGCCAAGAAGTAGCGGGAGGCTACGAGCAGTACTTC

v_call: TRBV6-2/TRBV6-3
d_call: -
clone_size: -
j_call: TRBJ2-5
cdr3_aa: CASSYTRWQETQYF
cdr3_nt: TGTGCCAGCAGTTACACAAGGTGGCAAGAGACCCAGTACTTC

v_call: TRBV12-3/TRBV12-4
d_call: TRBD1
clone_size: many
j_call: TRBJ1-2
cdr3_aa: CASNPGQSYGYTF
cdr3_nt: TGTGCCAGCAACCCGGGACAGAGCTATGGCTACACCTTC

v_call: TRBV29-1
d_call: -
clone_size: many
j_call: TRBJ1-1
cdr3_aa: CSVEVWRSGQGPEAFF
cdr3_nt: TGCAGCGTTGAAGTATGGCGGTCCGGGCAGGGGCCTGAAGCTTTCTTT

v_call: TRBV7-9
d_call: TRBD2
clone_size: -
j_call: TRBJ2-7
cdr3_aa: CASGPEPLAGVEKQYF
cdr3_nt: TGTGCCAGCGGCCCTGAGCCACTAGCGGGAGTGGAGAAGCAGTACTTC

v_call: TRBV9
d_call: TRBD1
clone_size: -
j_call: TRBJ1-3
cdr3_aa: CASSAPRSGTANSGNTIYF
cdr3_nt: TGTGCCAGCAGCGCCCCCAGATCCGGGACAGCGAACTCTGGAAACACCATATATTTT

v_call: TRBV21-1
d_call: -
clone_size: many
j_call: TRBJ1-5
cdr3_aa: CASSKELVPRGNQPQHF
cdr3_nt: TGTGCCAGCAGCAAAGAACTCGTTCCCAGGGGGAATCAGCCCCAGCATTTT

v_call: TRBV19
d_call: TRBD1
clone_size: -
j_call: TRBJ2-7
cdr3_aa: CASSPGTGRYYEQYF
cdr3_nt: TGTGCCAGTAGTCCTGGGACAGGGCGATACTACGAGCAGTACTTC

v_call: TRBV6-2/TRBV6-3
d_call: -
clone_size: -
j_call: TRBJ2-5
cdr3_aa: CASGLQGVETQYF
cdr3_nt: TGTGCCAGCGGTTTACAGGGTGTGGAGACCCAGTACTTC

v_call: TRBV20-1
d_call: TRBD1
clone_size: -
j_call: TRBJ1-2
cdr3_aa: CSARSQGAAGGYTF
cdr3_nt: TGCAGTGCGAGGAGTCAGGGGGCCGCTGGTGGCTACACCTTC

v_call: TRBV7-9
d_call: -
clone_size: many
j_call: TRBJ2-6
cdr3_aa: CASSVPFSGSGFSGANVLTF
cdr3_nt: TGTGCCAGCAGCGTCCCCTTTTCAGGTTCGGGGTTTTCTGGGGCCAACGTCCTGACTTTC

v_call: TRBV11-2
d_call: -
clone_size: many
j_call: TRBJ2-7
cdr3_aa: CASSPERAYEQYF
cdr3_nt: TGTGCCAGCAGCCCGGAGAGGGCCTACGAGCAGTACTTC

v_call: TRBV19
d_call: -
clone_size: -
j_call: TRBJ2-1
cdr3_aa: CAGSIASYNEQFF
cdr3_nt: TGTGCCGGTAGTATAGCCTCCTACAATGAGCAGTTCTTC

v_call: TRBV15
d_call: TRBD1
clone_size: many
j_call: TRBJ2-4
cdr3_aa: CATSATTGGLDIQYF
cdr3_nt: TGTGCCACCAGCGCCACCACAGGGGGCTTGGACATTCAGTACTTC

v_call: TRBV7-9
d_call: -
clone_size: -
j_call: TRBJ1-2
cdr3_aa: CASSPSAFLDGYTF
cdr3_nt: TGTGCCAGCAGCCCCAGCGCTTTTCTCGATGGCTACACCTTC

v_call: TRBV5-4
d_call: -
clone_size: many
j_call: TRBJ1-2
cdr3_aa: CASSLVEARAADGYTF
cdr3_nt: TGTGCCAGCAGCTTGGTGGAGGCCAGGGCGGCCGATGGCTACACCTTC

v_call: TRBV9
d_call: -
clone_size: few
j_call: TRBJ2-3
cdr3_aa: CASSVELTFTDTQYF
cdr3_nt: TGTGCCAGCAGCGTAGAACTGACCTTCACAGATACGCAGTATTTT

v_call: TRBV5-1
d_call: -
clone_size: many
j_call: TRBJ2-1
cdr3_aa: CASSLLIGNNEQFF
cdr3_nt: TGCGCCAGCAGCTTGTTAATTGGGAACAATGAGCAGTTCTTC

v_call: TRBV19
d_call: -
clone_size: -
j_call: TRBJ1-1
cdr3_aa: CASSSWDIRENTEAFF
cdr3_nt: TGTGCCAGTAGTAGTTGGGACATTCGGGAGAACACTGAAGCTTTCTTT

v_call: TRBV11-2
d_call: -
clone_size: many
j_call: TRBJ2-1
cdr3_aa: CASSSPGSSYNEQFF
cdr3_nt: TGTGCCAGCAGCTCCCCGGGGAGCTCCTACAATGAGCAGTTCTTC

v_call: TRBV28
d_call: TRBD1
clone_size: many
j_call: TRBJ2-2
cdr3_aa: CASSLNDRGNTGELFF
cdr3_nt: TGTGCCAGCAGTCTGAACGACAGGGGGAACACCGGGGAGCTGTTTTTT

v_call: TRBV29-1
d_call: -
clone_size: many
j_call: TRBJ1-1
cdr3_aa: CSVVRNGEAFF
cdr3_nt: TGCAGCGTTGTTCGGAACGGTGAAGCTTTCTTT

v_call: TRBV30
d_call: -
clone_size: many
j_call: TRBJ2-1
cdr3_aa: CAWSVDSSSYNEQFF
cdr3_nt: TGTGCCTGGAGTGTGGATTCGAGCTCCTACAATGAGCAGTTCTTC

v_call: TRBV7-2
d_call: -
clone_size: many
j_call: TRBJ2-1
cdr3_aa: CASSSGGSWTDNEQFF
cdr3_nt: TGTGCCAGCAGCTCAGGAGGGTCTTGGACGGACAATGAGCAGTTCTTC

v_call: TRBV10-2
d_call: TRBD2
clone_size: -
j_call: TRBJ2-7
cdr3_aa: CASSESGLAGGLSGEQYF
cdr3_nt: TGCGCCAGCAGTGAGTCGGGACTAGCGGGGGGGCTGTCGGGTGAGCAGTACTTC

v_call: TRBV19
d_call: -
clone_size: few
j_call: TRBJ1-4
cdr3_aa: CASSSGYLEKLFF
cdr3_nt: TGTGCCAGTAGTAGCGGGTATTTGGAAAAACTGTTTTTT

v_call: TRBV7-9
d_call: -
clone_size: few
j_call: TRBJ2-7
cdr3_aa: CASRDTTGTETYEQYF
cdr3_nt: TGTGCCAGCAGGGACACCACCGGGACGGAGACCTACGAGCAGTACTTC

v_call: TRBV9
d_call: -
clone_size: many
j_call: TRBJ1-5
cdr3_aa: CASSVGGNGQPQHF
cdr3_nt: TGTGCCAGCAGCGTCGGGGGCAACGGTCAGCCCCAGCATTTT

v_call: TRBV19
d_call: TRBD1
clone_size: few
j_call: TRBJ1-1
cdr3_aa: CASSIEDRFTEAFF
cdr3_nt: TGTGCCAGTAGTATAGAGGACAGGTTCACTGAAGCTTTCTTT

v_call: TRBV28
d_call: -
clone_size: many
j_call: TRBJ1-5
cdr3_aa: CASSLPVGGAGNQPQHF
cdr3_nt: TGTGCCAGCAGTTTACCCGTAGGGGGGGCAGGCAATCAGCCCCAGCATTTT

v_call: TRBV28
d_call: -
clone_size: many
j_call: TRBJ2-5
cdr3_aa: CASRQAGQKAETQYF
cdr3_nt: TGTGCCAGCAGACAAGCGGGACAAAAGGCGGAGACCCAGTACTTC

v_call: TRBV11-2
d_call: -
clone_size: -
j_call: TRBJ2-5
cdr3_aa: CASSSDGPRETQYF
cdr3_nt: TGTGCCAGCAGCTCGGACGGGCCCAGGGAGACCCAGTACTTC

v_call: TRBV11-2
d_call: TRBD1
clone_size: many
j_call: TRBJ1-1
cdr3_aa: CASSSDRGLSEAFF
cdr3_nt: TGTGCCAGCAGCTCGGACAGGGGTCTCTCTGAAGCTTTCTTT

v_call: TRBV3-1
d_call: -
clone_size: many
j_call: TRBJ1-1
cdr3_aa: CASSQDGRDQEAFF
cdr3_nt: TGTGCCAGCAGCCAAGATGGGAGGGACCAGGAAGCTTTCTTT

v_call: TRBV13
d_call: TRBD1
clone_size: many
j_call: TRBJ1-1
cdr3_aa: CASSPYTGVTEAFF
cdr3_nt: TGTGCCAGCAGCCCCTATACAGGGGTCACTGAAGCTTTCTTT

v_call: TRBV19
d_call: TRBD1
clone_size: many
j_call: TRBJ2-7
cdr3_aa: CASSANGQGTYEQYF
cdr3_nt: TGTGCCAGTAGTGCAAACGGACAGGGCACCTACGAGCAGTACTTC

v_call: TRBV5-6
d_call: -
clone_size: many
j_call: TRBJ2-5
cdr3_aa: CASSLIRGEETQYF
cdr3_nt: TGTGCCAGCAGCTTGATTAGGGGCGAGGAGACCCAGTACTTC

v_call: TRBV19
d_call: -
clone_size: many
j_call: TRBJ1-5
cdr3_aa: CASSTGLGSNQPQHF
cdr3_nt: TGTGCCAGTAGTACGGGCCTGGGAAGCAATCAGCCCCAGCATTTT

v_call: TRBV29-1
d_call: TRBD1
clone_size: many
j_call: TRBJ1-2
cdr3_aa: CSGEDRAYGYTF
cdr3_nt: TGCAGCGGGGAGGACAGGGCCTATGGCTACACCTTC